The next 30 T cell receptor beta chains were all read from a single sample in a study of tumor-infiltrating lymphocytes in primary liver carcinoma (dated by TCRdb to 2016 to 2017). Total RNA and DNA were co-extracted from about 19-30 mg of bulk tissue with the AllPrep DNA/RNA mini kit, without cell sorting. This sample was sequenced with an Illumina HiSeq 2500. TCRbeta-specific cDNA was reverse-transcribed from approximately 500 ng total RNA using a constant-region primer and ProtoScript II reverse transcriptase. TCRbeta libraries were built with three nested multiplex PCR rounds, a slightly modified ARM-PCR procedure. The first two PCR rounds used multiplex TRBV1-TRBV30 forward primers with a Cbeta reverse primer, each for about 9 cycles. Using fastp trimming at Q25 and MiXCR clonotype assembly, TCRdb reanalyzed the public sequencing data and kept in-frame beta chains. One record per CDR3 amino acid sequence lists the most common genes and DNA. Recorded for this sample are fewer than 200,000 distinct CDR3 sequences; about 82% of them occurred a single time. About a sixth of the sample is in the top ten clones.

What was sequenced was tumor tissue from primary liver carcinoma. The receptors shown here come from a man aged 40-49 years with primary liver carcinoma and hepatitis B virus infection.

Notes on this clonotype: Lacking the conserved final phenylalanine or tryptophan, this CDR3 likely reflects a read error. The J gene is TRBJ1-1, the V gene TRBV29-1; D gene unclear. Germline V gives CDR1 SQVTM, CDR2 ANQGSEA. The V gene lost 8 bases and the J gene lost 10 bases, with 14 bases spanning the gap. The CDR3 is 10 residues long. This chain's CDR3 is CSCLESGAFL. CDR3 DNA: TGCAGCTGCTTAGAGTCTGGAGCTTTCCTT.

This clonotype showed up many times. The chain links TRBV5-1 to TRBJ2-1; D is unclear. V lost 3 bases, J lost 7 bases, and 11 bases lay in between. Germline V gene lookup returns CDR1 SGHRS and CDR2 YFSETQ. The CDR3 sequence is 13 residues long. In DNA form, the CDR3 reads TGCGCCAGCAGCTCCCTAGAAGGTAATGAGCAGTTCTTC. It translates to CASSSLEGNEQFF.

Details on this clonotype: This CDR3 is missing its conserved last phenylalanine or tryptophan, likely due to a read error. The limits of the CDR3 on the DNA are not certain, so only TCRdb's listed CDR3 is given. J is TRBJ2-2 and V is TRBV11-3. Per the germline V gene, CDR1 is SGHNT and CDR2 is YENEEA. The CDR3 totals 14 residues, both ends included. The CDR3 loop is CASSLNANTGELLS.

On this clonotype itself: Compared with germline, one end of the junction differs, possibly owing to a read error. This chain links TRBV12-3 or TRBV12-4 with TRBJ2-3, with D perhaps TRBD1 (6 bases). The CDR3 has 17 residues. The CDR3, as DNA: TGTGCCAACAGTTTAAACGTGGGCAGGGGATGGGCAGATAGGCAGTATTTT. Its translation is CANSLNVGRGWADRQYF.

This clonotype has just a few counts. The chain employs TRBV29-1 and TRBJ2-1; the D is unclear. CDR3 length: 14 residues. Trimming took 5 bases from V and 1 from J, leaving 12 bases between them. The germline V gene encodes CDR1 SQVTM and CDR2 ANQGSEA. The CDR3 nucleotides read TGCAGCGTTTCTCGCCGGAGTTCCTACAATGAGCAGTTCTTC. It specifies CSVSRRSSYNEQFF.

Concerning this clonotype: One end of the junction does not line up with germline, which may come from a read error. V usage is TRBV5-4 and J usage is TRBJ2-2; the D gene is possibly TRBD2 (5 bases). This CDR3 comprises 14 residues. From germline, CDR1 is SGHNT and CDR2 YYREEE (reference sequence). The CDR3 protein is CANSPSRSPGEMFF. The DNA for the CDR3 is TGTGCCAACAGCCCTAGTAGGTCGCCCGGGGAGATGTTTTTT.

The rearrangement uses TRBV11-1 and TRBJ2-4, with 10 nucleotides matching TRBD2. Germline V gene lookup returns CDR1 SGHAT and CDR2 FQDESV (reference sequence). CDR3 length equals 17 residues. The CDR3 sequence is CVRNYPGTSETKNIQYF. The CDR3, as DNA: TGTGTCAGGAACTATCCCGGGACTAGCGAGACCAAAAACATTCAGTACTTC.

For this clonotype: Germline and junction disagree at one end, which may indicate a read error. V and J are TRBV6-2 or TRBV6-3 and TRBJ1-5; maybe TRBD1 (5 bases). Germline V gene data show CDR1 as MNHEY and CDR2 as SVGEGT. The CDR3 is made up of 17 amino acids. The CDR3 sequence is CASSTPAAGTSNQSQHF. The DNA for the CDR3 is TGTGCCAGCAGCACACCGGCCGCGGGGACCAGCAATCAGTCCCAGCATTTT.

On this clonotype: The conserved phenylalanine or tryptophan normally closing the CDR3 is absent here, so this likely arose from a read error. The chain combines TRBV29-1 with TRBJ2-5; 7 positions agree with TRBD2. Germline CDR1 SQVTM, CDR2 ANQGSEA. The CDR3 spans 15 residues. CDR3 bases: TGTAGCGTTGAGGGACCCGGGAGGCTCCAAGAGACCCAGTACTTA. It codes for CSVEGPGRLQETQYL.

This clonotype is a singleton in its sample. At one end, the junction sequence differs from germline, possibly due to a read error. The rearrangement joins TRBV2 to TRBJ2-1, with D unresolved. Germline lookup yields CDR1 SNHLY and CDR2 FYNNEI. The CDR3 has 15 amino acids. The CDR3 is CTSSARASGVNEQFF. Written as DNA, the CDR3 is TGTACCAGCAGTGCTCGGGCTAGTGGTGTAAATGAGCAGTTCTTC.

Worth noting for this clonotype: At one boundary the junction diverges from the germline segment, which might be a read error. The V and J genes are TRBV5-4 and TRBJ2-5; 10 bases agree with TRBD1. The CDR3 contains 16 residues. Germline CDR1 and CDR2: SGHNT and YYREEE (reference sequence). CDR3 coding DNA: TGTGCCAGCAGCCTAAGACAGGGGGCGGCTCAAGAGACCCACTACTTC. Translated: CASSLRQGAAQETHYF. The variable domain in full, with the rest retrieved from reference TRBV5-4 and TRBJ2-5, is ETGVTQSPTHLIKTRGQQVTLRCSSQSGHNTVSWYQQALGQGPQFIFQYYREEENGRGNFPPRFSGLQFPNYSSELNVNALELDDSALYLCASSLRQGAAQETHYFGPGTRLLVL.

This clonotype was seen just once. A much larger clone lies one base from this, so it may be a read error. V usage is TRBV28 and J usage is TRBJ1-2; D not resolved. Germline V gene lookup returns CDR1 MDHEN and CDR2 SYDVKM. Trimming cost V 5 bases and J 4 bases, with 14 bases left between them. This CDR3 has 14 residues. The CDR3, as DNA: TGTGCCAGCAGTACTTGGGGAATGAGCTATGGCTACACCTTC. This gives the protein CASSTWGMSYGYTF.

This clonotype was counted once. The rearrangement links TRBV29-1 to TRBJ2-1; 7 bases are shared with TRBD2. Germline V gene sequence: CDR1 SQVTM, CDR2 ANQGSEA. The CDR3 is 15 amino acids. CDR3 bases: TGCAGAGTTCGCCTTGCGGGAGAGAACTACAATGAGCAGTTCTTC. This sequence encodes CRVRLAGENYNEQFF.

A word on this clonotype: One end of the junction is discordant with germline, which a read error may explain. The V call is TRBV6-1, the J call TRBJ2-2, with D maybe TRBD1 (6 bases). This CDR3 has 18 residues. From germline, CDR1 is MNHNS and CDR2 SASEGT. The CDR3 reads CTSNEALLGGANTRELFF. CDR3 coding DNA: TGTACCAGCAATGAAGCGCTTCTAGGGGGAGCGAACACCCGGGAGCTGTTTTTT.

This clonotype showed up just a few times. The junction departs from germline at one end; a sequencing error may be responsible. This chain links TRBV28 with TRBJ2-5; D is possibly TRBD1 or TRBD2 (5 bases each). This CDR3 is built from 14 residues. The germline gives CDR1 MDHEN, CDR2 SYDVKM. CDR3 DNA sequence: TGTGTCAGCACTGGGGACCACCTCAGGCAGACCCAGTACTTC. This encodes CVSTGDHLRQTQYF.

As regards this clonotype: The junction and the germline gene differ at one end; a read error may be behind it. The CDR3 is CVSSSEGVLTF. CDR3 in DNA: TGTGTCAGCAGCTCCGAGGGCGTCCTGACTTTC. The gene calls are TRBV5-6 and TRBJ2-6; a weak D match, TRBD2 (5 bases). The germline V gene has CDR1 SGHDT and CDR2 YYEEEE. The CDR3 contains 11 residues. Complete variable domain (other parts from reference TRBV5-6 and TRBJ2-6): DAGVTQSPTHLIKTRGQQVTLRCSPKSGHDTVSWYQQALGQGPQFIFQYYEEEERQRGNFPDRFSGHQFPNYSSELNVNALLLGDSALYLCVSSSEGVLTFGAGSRLTVL.

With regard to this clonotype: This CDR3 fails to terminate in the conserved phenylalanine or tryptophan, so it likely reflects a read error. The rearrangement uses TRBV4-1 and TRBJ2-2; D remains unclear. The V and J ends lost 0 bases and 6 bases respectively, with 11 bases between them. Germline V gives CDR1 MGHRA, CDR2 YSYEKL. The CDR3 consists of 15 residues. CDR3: CASSQDPGAPGELFL. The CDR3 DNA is TGCGCCAGCAGCCAAGACCCGGGTGCTCCCGGGGAGCTGTTTCTT.

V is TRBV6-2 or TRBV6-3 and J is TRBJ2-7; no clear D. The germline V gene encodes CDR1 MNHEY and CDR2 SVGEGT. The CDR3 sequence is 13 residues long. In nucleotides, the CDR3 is TGTGCCAGCAGTTACGAGGTACGCTACGGGCAGTACGTC. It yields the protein CASSYEVRYGQYV.

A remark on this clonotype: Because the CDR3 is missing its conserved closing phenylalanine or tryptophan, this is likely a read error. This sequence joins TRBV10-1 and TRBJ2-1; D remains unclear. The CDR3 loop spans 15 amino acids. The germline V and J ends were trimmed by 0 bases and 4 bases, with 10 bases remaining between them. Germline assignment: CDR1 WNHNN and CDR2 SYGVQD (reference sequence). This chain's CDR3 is CASSESVGQYNEQFL. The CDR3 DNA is TGCGCCAGCAGTGAGTCGGTAGGGCAATACAATGAGCAGTTCTTG.

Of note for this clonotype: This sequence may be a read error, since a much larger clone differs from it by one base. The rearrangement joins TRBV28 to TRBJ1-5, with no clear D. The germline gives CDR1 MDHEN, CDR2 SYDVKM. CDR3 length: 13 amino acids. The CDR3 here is CASSSLGNQPHHF. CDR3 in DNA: TGTGCCAGCAGTTCCTTGGGCAATCAGCCCCACCATTTT.

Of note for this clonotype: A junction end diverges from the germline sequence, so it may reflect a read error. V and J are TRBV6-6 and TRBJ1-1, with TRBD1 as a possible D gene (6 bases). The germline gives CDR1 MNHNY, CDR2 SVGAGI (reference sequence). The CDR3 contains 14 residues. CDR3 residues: CTSTLQGPNTETFF. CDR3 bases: TGTACCAGCACTCTACAGGGCCCTAACACTGAAACTTTCTTT.

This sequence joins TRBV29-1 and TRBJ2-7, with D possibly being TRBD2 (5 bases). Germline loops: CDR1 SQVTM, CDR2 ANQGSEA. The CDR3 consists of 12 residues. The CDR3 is CNSLSSDHEQYF. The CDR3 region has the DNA TGCAACTCCCTGAGTAGCGACCACGAGCAGTACTTC.

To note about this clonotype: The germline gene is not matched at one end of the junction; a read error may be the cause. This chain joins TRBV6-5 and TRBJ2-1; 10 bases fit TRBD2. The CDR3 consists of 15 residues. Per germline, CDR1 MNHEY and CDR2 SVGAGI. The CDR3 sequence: CATTRAGGAYNKQFF. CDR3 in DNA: TGTGCCACCACCCGAGCGGGAGGGGCATACAATAAGCAGTTCTTC.

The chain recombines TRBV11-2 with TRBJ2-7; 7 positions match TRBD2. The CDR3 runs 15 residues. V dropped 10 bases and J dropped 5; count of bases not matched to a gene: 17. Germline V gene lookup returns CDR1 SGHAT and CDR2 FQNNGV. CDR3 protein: CANCLRWAGENEQYF. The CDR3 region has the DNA TGTGCCAACTGCTTACGATGGGCGGGGGAAAACGAGCAGTACTTC.

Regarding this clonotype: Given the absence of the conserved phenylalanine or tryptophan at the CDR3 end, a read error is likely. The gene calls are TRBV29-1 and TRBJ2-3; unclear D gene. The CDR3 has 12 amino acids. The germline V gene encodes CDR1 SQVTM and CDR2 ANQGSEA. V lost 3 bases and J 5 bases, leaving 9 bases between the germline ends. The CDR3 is CSVENRIDTQYY. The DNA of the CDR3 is TGCAGCGTTGAGAACAGAATAGATACGCAGTATTAT.

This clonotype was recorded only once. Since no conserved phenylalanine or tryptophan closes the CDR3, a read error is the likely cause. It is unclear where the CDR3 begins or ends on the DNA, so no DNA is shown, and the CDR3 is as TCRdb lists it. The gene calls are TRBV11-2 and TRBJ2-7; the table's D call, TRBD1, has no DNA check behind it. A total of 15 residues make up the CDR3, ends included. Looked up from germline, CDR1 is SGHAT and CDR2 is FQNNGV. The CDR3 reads CASSLRWTGVNEECL.

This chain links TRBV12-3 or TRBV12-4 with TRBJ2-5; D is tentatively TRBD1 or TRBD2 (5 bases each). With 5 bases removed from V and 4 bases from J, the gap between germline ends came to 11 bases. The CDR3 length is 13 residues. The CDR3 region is CASSRGDGETQYF. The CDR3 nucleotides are TGTGCCAGCAGTCGAGGGGACGGAGAGACCCAGTACTTC.

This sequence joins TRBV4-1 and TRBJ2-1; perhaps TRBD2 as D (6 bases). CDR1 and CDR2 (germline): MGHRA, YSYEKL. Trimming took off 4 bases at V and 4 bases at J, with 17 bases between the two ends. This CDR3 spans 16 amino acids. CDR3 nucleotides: TGCGCCAGCAGCCCCGATCTAGCAGGGACTTACAATGAGCAGTTCTTC. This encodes CASSPDLAGTYNEQFF.

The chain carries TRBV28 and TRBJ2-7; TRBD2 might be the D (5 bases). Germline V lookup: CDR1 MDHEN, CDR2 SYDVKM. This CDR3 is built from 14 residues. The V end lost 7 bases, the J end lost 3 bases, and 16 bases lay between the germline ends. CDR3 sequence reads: CASNPTLGIYEQYF. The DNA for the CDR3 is TGTGCCAGCAACCCCACACTAGGAATCTACGAGCAGTACTTC.

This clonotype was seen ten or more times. CDR3 sequence: CASSFGRGRDTQYF. In DNA, the CDR3 is TGTGCCAGCAGTTTCGGGCGGGGGCGAGATACGCAGTATTTT. This chain links TRBV28 with TRBJ2-3; weak D call: TRBD2 (7 bases). The CDR3 is 14 residues long. V was cut by 3 bases and J by 5 bases, with 12 bases left in between. The V gene's germline CDR1 is MDHEN and CDR2 SYDVKM.